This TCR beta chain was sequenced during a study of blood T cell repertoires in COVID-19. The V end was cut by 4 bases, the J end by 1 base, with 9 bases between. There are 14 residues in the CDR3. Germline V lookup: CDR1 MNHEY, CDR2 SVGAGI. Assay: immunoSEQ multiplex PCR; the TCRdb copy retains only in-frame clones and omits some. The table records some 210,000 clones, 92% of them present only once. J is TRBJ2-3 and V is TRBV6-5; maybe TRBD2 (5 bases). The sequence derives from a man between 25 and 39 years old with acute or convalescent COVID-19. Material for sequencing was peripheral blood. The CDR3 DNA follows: TGTGCCAGCAGTTGGGAGAGGGGCACAGATACGCAGTATTTT. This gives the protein CASSWERGTDTQYF.